What follows are 31 T cell receptor beta chains derived from one specimen sequenced in a study of neurological immune-mediated disorders. One entry per CDR3 protein results from TCRdb running MiXCR on the 5' RACE reads. In the table there are 55,000 to 70,000 distinct CDR3 sequences, 3% to 4% of which are singletons. Specimen: PBMCs. All receptors come from a woman in her forties or fifties with multiple sclerosis.

This clonotype has at least ten counts. The V call is TRBV20-1, the J call TRBJ2-1; D call uncertain. There are 11 residues in the CDR3. Germline CDR1 and CDR2: DFQATT and SNEGSKA (reference sequence). Trimming removed 2 bases from V and 5 bases from J, with 4 bases in between. The CDR3 protein is CSARTDNEQFF. CDR3 nucleotide sequence: TGCAGTGCTAGAACGGACAATGAGCAGTTCTTC.

This clonotype occurred many times. V usage is TRBV20-1 and J usage is TRBJ1-1; possible D gene TRBD1, 6 bases. V lost 6 bases and J lost 4, with 15 bases in between. This CDR3 comprises 13 residues. Germline V lookup: CDR1 DFQATT, CDR2 SNEGSKA (reference sequence). The CDR3 nucleotides are TGCAGTGCCCTTAAACAGGGTTTCACTGAAGCTTTCTTT. Amino acid sequence: CSALKQGFTEAFF.

This clonotype has ten or more counts. V usage is TRBV3-1 and J usage is TRBJ1-1; perhaps TRBD1 as D (5 bases). CDR3 length: 13 amino acids. The germline V and J ends were trimmed by 4 bases and 4 bases, with 10 bases remaining between them. Per the germline V gene, CDR1 is LGHDT and CDR2 is YNNKEL (reference sequence). The CDR3 is CASSLRRATEAFF. CDR3 coding DNA: TGTGCCAGCAGCCTACGCAGGGCCACTGAAGCTTTCTTT.

This clonotype was counted many times. This chain joins TRBV5-1 and TRBJ1-1; no reliable D call. The CDR3 runs to 14 residues. Germline V gene data show CDR1 as SGHRS and CDR2 as YFSETQ. Trimming pared 2 bases from V and 2 bases from J, leaving 10 bases between. CDR3 sequence reads: CASSFGSPNTEAFF. CDR3 in DNA: TGCGCCAGCAGCTTTGGCAGCCCCAACACTGAAGCTTTCTTT.

The sample holds many counts of this clonotype. This chain joins TRBV19 and TRBJ1-1; D is perhaps TRBD1 (5 bases). V dropped 7 bases and J dropped 4 bases, with 13 bases sitting between them. The CDR3 has 13 residues. The germline CDR1 and CDR2 sequences are LNHDA and SQIVND (reference sequence). CDR3 loop: CASTLERGTEAFF. As DNA, the CDR3 is TGTGCCAGTACCCTCGAAAGGGGCACTGAAGCTTTCTTT.

This clonotype has only a few counts. At one end the junction does not follow the germline gene, possibly because of a read error. The rearrangement links TRBV28 to TRBJ1-6; the D is unclear. CDR1 and CDR2 (germline): MDHEN, SYDVKM. The CDR3 loop spans 15 amino acids. The CDR3 protein is CASSAPGWRASTLNF. In nucleotides, the CDR3 is TGTGCCAGCAGTGCCCCAGGTTGGAGGGCTTCAACCCTCAACTTT.

Many counts were recorded for this clonotype. The chain is built from TRBV5-1 and TRBJ2-2; 10 nucleotides align to TRBD2. V dropped 0 bases and J dropped 5; count of bases not matched to a gene: 4. Germline V gene sequence: CDR1 SGHRS, CDR2 YFSETQ. The CDR3 is 16 amino acids. The chain's CDR3 is CASSLGPAGGTGELFF. CDR3 nucleotides: TGCGCCAGCAGCTTGGGACCAGCGGGGGGGACCGGGGAGCTGTTTTTT.

This clonotype came up many times. The rearrangement uses TRBV5-1 and TRBJ2-5; D may match TRBD1 or TRBD2 (6 bases each). The germline V gene encodes CDR1 SGHRS and CDR2 YFSETQ. The CDR3 consists of 13 residues. Trimming removed 3 bases at V and 5 bases at J, with 11 bases between. CDR3 DNA sequence: TGCGCCAGCAGCTCCGAGGGGGGTGAGACCCAGTACTTC. Protein: CASSSEGGETQYF.

This clonotype was detected ten times or more. The CDR3 protein is CASSSGQGAGELFF. The CDR3 bases are TGTGCCAGTAGTAGCGGACAGGGCGCCGGGGAGCTGTTTTTT. The genes are TRBV19 and TRBJ2-2, with 8 bases that match TRBD1. This CDR3 region has 14 residues. J gave up 6 bases and V 4 bases, and 4 bases lay outside the gene matches. Germline assignment: CDR1 LNHDA and CDR2 SQIVND (reference sequence).

This clonotype has at least ten counts. The chain carries TRBV12-3 or TRBV12-4 and TRBJ2-2; D remains ambiguous. This CDR3 has 14 amino acids. V lost 4 bases and J lost 4, with 10 bases in between. The CDR3 protein is CASSSAFPTGELFF. CDR3 nucleotide sequence: TGTGCCAGCAGTTCCGCTTTCCCCACCGGGGAGCTGTTTTTT.

The sample holds many counts of this clonotype. The J gene is TRBJ2-1, the V gene TRBV7-2; 10 positions match TRBD2. Germline V gene data show CDR1 as SGHTA and CDR2 as FQGNSA. The CDR3 has 16 residues. V was pared by 3 bases and J by 3 bases, with 5 bases of the junction left unmatched. The CDR3 is CASSFGLAADYNEQFF. DNA for the CDR3: TGTGCCAGCAGCTTTGGACTAGCGGCAGACTACAATGAGCAGTTCTTC.

This clonotype was picked up many times. The chain uses TRBV4-2 and TRBJ2-3; 10 bases fit TRBD1. CDR1 and CDR2 from the germline V gene are LGHNA and YNFKEQ. CDR3 length: 22 amino acids. The V segment lost 5 bases and the J segment 0 bases; nucleotides outside the gene matches: 23. In DNA form, the CDR3 reads TGTGCCAGCAGCGCGGGACAGGGGCGGTGGAGGAGCGGGAGTTCTAGCACAGATACGCAGTATTTT. Its translation is CASSAGQGRWRSGSSSTDTQYF.

Ten or more counts support this clonotype. This chain joins TRBV4-1 and TRBJ1-2; no definite D call. V lost 0 bases, J lost 2 bases, and 10 bases lay in between. Germline loops: CDR1 MGHRA, CDR2 YSYEKL. The CDR3 spans 15 residues. The CDR3: CASSQEGRMNYGYTF. CDR3 in DNA: TGCGCCAGCAGCCAAGAGGGCAGGATGAACTATGGCTACACCTTC.

This clonotype was counted ten times or more. The rearrangement links TRBV10-3 to TRBJ2-1, with 9 bases that match TRBD1. Trimming cost V 11 bases and J 2 bases; bases outside gene matches: 7. The CDR3 totals 14 residues. Per germline, CDR1 ENHRY and CDR2 SYGVKD. CDR3: CASRDRVTYNEQFF. CDR3 nucleotides: TGTGCCTCCCGGGACAGGGTAACCTACAATGAGCAGTTCTTC.

In its sample, this clonotype was seen many times. DNA for the CDR3: TGCGCCAGCAGCTTCACAGGGACAGAGACAGATACGCAGTATTTT. Translating gives CASSFTGTETDTQYF. The genes are TRBV5-1 and TRBJ2-3; 7 positions agree with TRBD1. The J segment lost 3 bases and the V segment lost 2 bases, leaving 6 bases of the junction unmatched. Germline V lookup: CDR1 SGHRS, CDR2 YFSETQ. There are 15 residues in the CDR3.

The gene calls are TRBV20-1 and TRBJ2-7; TRBD2 is a possible D gene (6 bases). The CDR3 is 14 amino acids. Per germline, CDR1 DFQATT and CDR2 SNEGSKA (reference sequence). Trimming cost V 4 bases and J 4 bases, with 17 bases left between them. CDR3 loop: CSATGLAFFYEQYF. The CDR3, as DNA: TGCAGTGCTACCGGTCTAGCGTTTTTTTACGAGCAGTACTTC.

This clonotype showed up many times. V and J are TRBV7-2 and TRBJ1-2; 7 nucleotides agree with TRBD1. This CDR3 spans 15 amino acids. Germline V gives CDR1 SGHTA, CDR2 FQGNSA. J lost 8 bases, V lost 4 bases, and 13 bases had no gene match. In nucleotides, the CDR3 is TGTGCCAGCAGCTCCAGACAGGGCCCCACGAAGGGCTACACCTTC. Amino acid sequence: CASSSRQGPTKGYTF.

This clonotype was recorded many times. A single base separates this from a much larger clone, so it may be a read error. The CDR3 does not close with the conserved phenylalanine or tryptophan, likely indicating a read error. V usage is TRBV5-1 and J usage is TRBJ2-7; D not certain. Germline V gene sequence: CDR1 SGHRS, CDR2 YFSETQ. Deletions cut 2 bases from V and 0 bases from J, with 0 bases between. The CDR3 has 11 residues. CDR3 nucleotide sequence: TGCGCCAGCAGCTTCTCCTACGAGCAGTACGGC. It encodes CASSFSYEQYG.

This clonotype was found many times. This chain's CDR3 is CSARPLGWGTEAFF. CDR3 sequence (DNA): TGCAGTGCTAGACCTCTTGGATGGGGGACTGAAGCTTTCTTT. The gene calls are TRBV20-1 and TRBJ1-1, with TRBD1 as a possible D gene (5 bases). V lost 2 bases and J 5 bases, leaving 15 bases between the germline ends. There are 14 residues in the CDR3. CDR1 is DFQATT and CDR2 is SNEGSKA in the germline V gene (reference sequence).

This clonotype was seen repeatedly, ten times or more. The V call is TRBV24-1, the J call TRBJ1-5; 10 bases line up with TRBD1. The J segment lost 3 bases and the V segment lost 4 bases, leaving 5 bases of the junction unmatched. The CDR3 runs to 16 residues. The germline gives CDR1 KGHDR, CDR2 SFDVKD. CDR3 bases: TGTGCCACCAGTGACCGGGACAGGGGATACAATCAGCCCCAGCATTTT. Translated: CATSDRDRGYNQPQHF.

This clonotype was recorded at least ten times. This chain joins TRBV12-3 or TRBV12-4 and TRBJ2-1; 7 nucleotides match TRBD2. The trim removed 6 bases at V and 9 bases at J, leaving 17 bases unmatched. This CDR3 is built from 16 residues. DNA for the CDR3: TGTGCCAGCAGGCTTTATTCCGGGCTAGCGGTCGGTGAGCAGTTCTTC. It specifies CASRLYSGLAVGEQFF.

This clonotype was seen ten or more times. CDR3 protein: CATSRDPSDRVTAFF. The CDR3 coding sequence is TGTGCCACCAGCAGAGATCCCAGTGACAGGGTGACAGCTTTCTTT. J is TRBJ1-1 and V is TRBV15, with 7 bases fitting TRBD1. Per germline, CDR1 LNHNV and CDR2 YYDKDF (reference sequence). The CDR3 is made up of 15 amino acids. V lost 0 bases, J lost 10 bases, and 11 bases stayed unmatched.

This clonotype has at least ten counts. The chain links TRBV6-1 to TRBJ2-4, with D maybe TRBD2 (5 bases). Per the germline V gene, CDR1 is MNHNS and CDR2 is SASEGT. V was trimmed by 4 bases and J by 4 bases, leaving 8 bases between them. CDR3 length: 13 residues. Here the CDR3 DNA reads TGTGCCAGCAGTGGAGGGAGTAAAAACATTCAGTACTTC. It yields the protein CASSGGSKNIQYF.

Many counts were recorded for this clonotype. The chain combines TRBV28 with TRBJ2-7; 10 bases match TRBD2. The CDR3 covers 14 residues. V was clipped by 5 bases and J by 3 bases; unmatched bases: 4. Germline loops: CDR1 MDHEN, CDR2 SYDVKM. The DNA for the CDR3 is TGTGCCAGCAGTCGGCTAGCGGGAGTCTACGAGCAGTACTTC. It yields the protein CASSRLAGVYEQYF.

This clonotype was seen many times. The chain employs TRBV20-1 and TRBJ1-5; 10 bases match TRBD1. The CDR3 length is 14 residues. Trimming at V came to 7 bases and at J to 4 bases, leaving 7 bases not matched to a gene. The germline V gene has CDR1 DFQATT and CDR2 SNEGSKA (reference sequence). CDR3 in DNA: TGCAGTGTAGAGGACAGGGGGTTAAATCAGCCCCAGCATTTT. As protein: CSVEDRGLNQPQHF.

This clonotype has at least ten counts. The gene calls are TRBV5-1 and TRBJ2-7, with TRBD2 identical over 10 bases. The CDR3 covers 15 residues. Germline V CDR1 and CDR2: SGHRS, YFSETQ. V lost 4 bases and J lost 2; bases outside the gene matches: 6. This CDR3 reads CASSARTSGTYEQYF. As DNA, the CDR3 is TGCGCCAGCAGCGCCCGTACTAGCGGGACCTACGAGCAGTACTTC. The variable domain in full, with the rest retrieved from reference TRBV5-1 and TRBJ2-7, is KAGVTQTPRYLIKTRGQQVTLSCSPISGHRSVSWYQQTPGQGLQFLFEYFSETQRNKGNFPGRFSGRQFSNSRSEMNVSTLELGDSALYLCASSARTSGTYEQYFGPGTRLTVT.

This clonotype was seen many times. The V call is TRBV6-1, the J call TRBJ2-3, with D perhaps assigned TRBD1 or TRBD2 (5 bases each). CDR3 length equals 13 residues. The ends were cut back, 10 bases at V and 3 bases at J, with 14 bases in the middle. In germline, CDR1 is MNHNS, CDR2 SASEGT. The CDR3 loop is CAILWDVTDTQYF. For the CDR3, the DNA is TGTGCCATCCTATGGGACGTGACAGATACGCAGTATTTT.

This clonotype has ten or more counts. V and J are TRBV2 and TRBJ1-5, with TRBD1 matching 8 bases. In germline, CDR1 is SNHLY, CDR2 FYNNEI. The length of the CDR3 is 14 residues. V lost 6 bases and J lost 4; bases outside the gene matches: 5. In nucleotides, the CDR3 is TGTGCCAGCAGGAAGGGACAGGAAAATCAGCCCCAGCATTTT. Protein: CASRKGQENQPQHF.

There are many counts of this clonotype. The chain uses TRBV20-1 and TRBJ2-7; perhaps TRBD2 as D (6 bases). Per the germline V gene, CDR1 is DFQATT and CDR2 is SNEGSKA (reference sequence). The CDR3 spans 14 residues. The CDR3 DNA sequence: TGCAGTGCTAGCCCGGAGGGTCAAACTAAATCTCATCACGTC. Its protein is CSASPEGQTKSHHV.

This clonotype ranks as medium-sized. The chain has TRBV20-1 and TRBJ2-4; tentative D call: TRBD1 (6 bases). The CDR3 is 14 amino acids. The V and J ends lost 3 bases and 7 bases respectively, with 16 bases between them. Germline CDR1 DFQATT, CDR2 SNEGSKA (reference sequence). The CDR3 reads CSARQDSPPNIQYF. The CDR3, as DNA: TGCAGTGCTAGGCAGGACAGTCCTCCGAACATTCAGTACTTC.

This clonotype was seen at least ten times. This chain links TRBV5-4 with TRBJ2-3; D ambiguous. The CDR3 has 15 residues. Trimming stripped 2 bases from V and 2 bases from J, with 12 bases between. Germline CDR1 is SGHNT and CDR2 is YYREEE (reference sequence). CDR3 bases: TGTGCCAGCAGCTTCAAGGTGGGAAACACAGATACGCAGTATTTT. Translated, it gives CASSFKVGNTDTQYF.